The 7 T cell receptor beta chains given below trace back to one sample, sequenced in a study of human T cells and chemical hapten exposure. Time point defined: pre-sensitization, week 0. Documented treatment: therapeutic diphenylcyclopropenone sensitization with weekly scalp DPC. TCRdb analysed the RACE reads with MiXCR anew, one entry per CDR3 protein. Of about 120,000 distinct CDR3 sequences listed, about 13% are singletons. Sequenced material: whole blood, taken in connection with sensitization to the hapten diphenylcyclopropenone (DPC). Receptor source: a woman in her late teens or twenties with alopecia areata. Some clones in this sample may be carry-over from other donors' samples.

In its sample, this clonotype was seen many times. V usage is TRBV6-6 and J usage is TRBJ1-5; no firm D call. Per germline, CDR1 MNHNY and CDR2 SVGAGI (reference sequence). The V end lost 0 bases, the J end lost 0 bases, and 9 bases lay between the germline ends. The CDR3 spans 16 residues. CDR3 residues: CASSYSHSDSNQPQHF. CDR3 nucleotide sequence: TGTGCCAGCAGTTACTCGCACAGCGATAGCAATCAGCCCCAGCATTTT.

For the CDR3, the DNA is TGTGCCTGGAGCGTTAGACTCAACTATGGCTACACCTTC. Translated: CAWSVRLNYGYTF. V and J are TRBV30 and TRBJ1-2; no clear D. The V end was cut by 3 bases, the J end by 2 bases, with 10 bases between. This CDR3 contains 13 residues. Germline V gene sequence: CDR1 GTSNPN, CDR2 SVGIG (reference sequence).

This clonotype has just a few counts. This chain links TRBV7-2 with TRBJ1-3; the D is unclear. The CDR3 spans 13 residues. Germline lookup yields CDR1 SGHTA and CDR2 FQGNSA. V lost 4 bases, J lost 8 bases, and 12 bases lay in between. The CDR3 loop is CASSSSLRHTIYF. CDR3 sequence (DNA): TGTGCCAGCAGCTCCTCCCTCCGTCACACCATATATTTT.

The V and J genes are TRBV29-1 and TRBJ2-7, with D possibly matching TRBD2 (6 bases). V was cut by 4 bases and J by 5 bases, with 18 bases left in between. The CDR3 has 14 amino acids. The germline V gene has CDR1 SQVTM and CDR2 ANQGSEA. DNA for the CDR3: TGCAGCGTTGTAATAAGGGACTTCGGGCACGAGCAGTACTTC. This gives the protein CSVVIRDFGHEQYF.

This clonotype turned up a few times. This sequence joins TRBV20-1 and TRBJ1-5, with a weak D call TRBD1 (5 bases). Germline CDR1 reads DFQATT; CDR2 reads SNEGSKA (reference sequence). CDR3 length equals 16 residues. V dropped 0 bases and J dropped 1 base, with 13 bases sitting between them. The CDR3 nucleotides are TGCAGTGCTAGAGATAGGCTGGAGGGGAGCAATCAGCCCCAGCATTTT. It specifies CSARDRLEGSNQPQHF.

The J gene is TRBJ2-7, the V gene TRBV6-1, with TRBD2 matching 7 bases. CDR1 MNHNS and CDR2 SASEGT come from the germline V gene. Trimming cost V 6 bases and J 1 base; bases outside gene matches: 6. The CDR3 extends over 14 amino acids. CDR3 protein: CASRPGLVSYEQYF. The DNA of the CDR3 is TGTGCCAGCAGACCTGGACTAGTTTCCTACGAGCAGTACTTC.

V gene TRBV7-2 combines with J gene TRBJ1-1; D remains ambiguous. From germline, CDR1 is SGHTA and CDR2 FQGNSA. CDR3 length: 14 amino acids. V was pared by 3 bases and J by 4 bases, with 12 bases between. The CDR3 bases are TGTGCCAGCAGCTTCACCAGAGGAACCACTGAAGCTTTCTTT. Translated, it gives CASSFTRGTTEAFF.